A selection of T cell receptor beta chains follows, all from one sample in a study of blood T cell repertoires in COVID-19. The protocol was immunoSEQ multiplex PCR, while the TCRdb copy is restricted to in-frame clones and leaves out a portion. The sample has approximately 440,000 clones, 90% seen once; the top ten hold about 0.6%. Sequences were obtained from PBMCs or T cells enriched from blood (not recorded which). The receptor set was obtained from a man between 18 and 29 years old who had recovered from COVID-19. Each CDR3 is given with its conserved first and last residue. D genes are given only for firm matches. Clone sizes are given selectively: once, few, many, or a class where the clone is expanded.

TGTGCCAGCACCAGAGGACAGCATTCACCCCTCCACTTT,CASTRGQHSPLHF,-,TRBJ1-6,-,TRBV12-3/TRBV12-4
TGTGCCAGCTCCCGCCAGACAGGGCCGGGGGAAAAACTGTTTTTT,CASSRQTGPGEKLFF,-,TRBJ1-4,TRBD1,TRBV18
TGTGCCAGCTCACCACTATACGAAGGGGGACAGGCCGCAGGCTACACCTTC,CASSPLYEGGQAAGYTF,-,TRBJ1-2,TRBD1,TRBV18
TGTGCCAGCAGTGAACCCAGGATTAGCAATCAGCCCCAGCATTTT,CASSEPRISNQPQHF,-,TRBJ1-5,-,TRBV6-1
TGTGCCAGCAGTTTACCTCGGGACAGGGTCCGGCAGCCACCCCTCCACTTT,CASSLPRDRVRQPPLHF,-,TRBJ1-6,TRBD1,TRBV28
TGTGCCAGCAGCTTAGTTGCAGGGGAAGCAACTAATGAAAAACTGTTTTTT,CASSLVAGEATNEKLFF,once,TRBJ1-4,-,TRBV7-2
TGTGCCAGCAGGTGGGGGGGAGAGCAGTACTTC,CASRWGGEQYF,many,TRBJ2-7,TRBD2,TRBV28
TGTGCCAGCAGCACATCAGGGGGGACGAACACTGAAGCTTTCTTT,CASSTSGGTNTEAFF,-,TRBJ1-1,TRBD1,TRBV9
TGTGCCAGCTCACCGGCTGCAACTAATGAAAAACTGTTTTTT,CASSPAATNEKLFF,few,TRBJ1-4,-,TRBV18
TGTGCCAGCAGTGAGGGCCAGTCTAACACCGGGGAGCTGTTTTTT,CASSEGQSNTGELFF,-,TRBJ2-2,-,TRBV6-4
TGCGCCAGCAGCGCGGGGACAGGGTTGGGAAACACCATATATTTT,CASSAGTGLGNTIYF,-,TRBJ1-3,TRBD1,TRBV5-1
TGTGCCAGCAGTGAGAGTAGCGGATTAGGGGGCTATCGCTACACCTTC,CASSESSGLGGYRYTF,-,TRBJ1-2,TRBD1,TRBV6-1
TGTGCCAGCAGCCACTCTGACTACGAGCAGTACTTC,CASSHSDYEQYF,-,TRBJ2-7,-,TRBV5-5
TGTGCCAGCAGTTTAGGTAGCGGGAGGGCCCGGGGGGAGACCCAGTACTTC,CASSLGSGRARGETQYF,-,TRBJ2-5,TRBD2,TRBV27
TGTGCCAGCAGCTTAGAACAGGGTTGGGCTGAAGCTTTCTTT,CASSLEQGWAEAFF,-,TRBJ1-1,-,TRBV11-3
TGTGCCAGCAGCTCAACGACAGGGAACAAAAACATTCAGTACTTC,CASSSTTGNKNIQYF,-,TRBJ2-4,TRBD1,TRBV9
TGTGCCAGCAGCGTAGGGCTGACGGCGGCCGATACGCAGTATTTT,CASSVGLTAADTQYF,-,TRBJ2-3,-,TRBV9
TGTGCCAGCATAGGACAGAATCGTGAAAAACTGTTTTTT,CASIGQNREKLFF,-,TRBJ1-4,-,TRBV7-9
TGTGCCAGCAGCCATTATGAGACTAGCGGGAACGGCCCCGAGACCCAGTACTTC,CASSHYETSGNGPETQYF,-,TRBJ2-5,TRBD2,TRBV3-1/TRBV3-2
TGTGCCAGCAGCCAGACAGGGGCGGCCCAGCCCCAGCATTTT,CASSQTGAAQPQHF,-,TRBJ1-5,TRBD1,TRBV28
TGTGCCAGCAGCCGGACAGGGGGCAATCGTGAAAAACTGTTTTTT,CASSRTGGNREKLFF,once,TRBJ1-4,TRBD1,TRBV3-1/TRBV3-2
TGTGCCAGCAGCCCCCTGGGGGGAGCTGGGGCCAACGTCCTGACTTTC,CASSPLGGAGANVLTF,-,TRBJ2-6,-,TRBV5-5
TGTGCCAGCAGTGAAGTGTCAGGGGGAAACACAGATACGCAGTATTTT,CASSEVSGGNTDTQYF,-,TRBJ2-3,TRBD1,TRBV6-1
TGCACCAGCAGCCAAGATACGGGACTAGCGGGGACTAGCACAGATACGCAGTATTTT,CTSSQDTGLAGTSTDTQYF,-,TRBJ2-3,-,TRBV1
TGTGCCAGCAGTTACATTGGCGGGAGTATGGGTGAGCAGTTCTTC,CASSYIGGSMGEQFF,-,TRBJ2-1,TRBD2,TRBV6-5
TGTGCCTGGAGTCGTCGAGGGGGTACAGCTTTCTTT,CAWSRRGGTAFF,-,TRBJ1-1,-,TRBV30